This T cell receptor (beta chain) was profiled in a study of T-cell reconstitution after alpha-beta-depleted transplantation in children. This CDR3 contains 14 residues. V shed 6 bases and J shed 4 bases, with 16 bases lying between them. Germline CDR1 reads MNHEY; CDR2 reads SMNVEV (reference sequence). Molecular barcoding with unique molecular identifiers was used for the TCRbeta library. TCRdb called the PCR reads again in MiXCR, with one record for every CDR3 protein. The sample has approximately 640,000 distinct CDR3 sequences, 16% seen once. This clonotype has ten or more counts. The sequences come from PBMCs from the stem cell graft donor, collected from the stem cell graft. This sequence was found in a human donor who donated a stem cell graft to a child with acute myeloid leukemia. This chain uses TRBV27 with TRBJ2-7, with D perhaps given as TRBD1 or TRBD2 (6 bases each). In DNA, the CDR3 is TGTGCCAGCAGCGCTGGAGGGGGTTGGTACGAGCAGTACGTC. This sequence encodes CASSAGGGWYEQYV.